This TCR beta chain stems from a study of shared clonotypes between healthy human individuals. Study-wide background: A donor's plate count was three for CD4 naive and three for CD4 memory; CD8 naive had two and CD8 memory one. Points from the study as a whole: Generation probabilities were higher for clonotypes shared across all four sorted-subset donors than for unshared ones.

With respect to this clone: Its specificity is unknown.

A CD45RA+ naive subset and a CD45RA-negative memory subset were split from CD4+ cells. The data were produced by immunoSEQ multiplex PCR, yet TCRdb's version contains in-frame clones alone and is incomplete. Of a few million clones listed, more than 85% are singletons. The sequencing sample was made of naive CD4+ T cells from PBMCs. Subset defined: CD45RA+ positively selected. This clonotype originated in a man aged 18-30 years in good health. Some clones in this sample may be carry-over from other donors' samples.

The CDR3 sequence: CASSDGRGDTQYF. Written as DNA, the CDR3 is TGTGCCAGCAGTGATGGCCGGGGTGATACGCAGTATTTT. The chain has TRBV25-1 and TRBJ2-3; D is possibly TRBD2 (5 bases). Germline V gene data show CDR1 as MGHDK and CDR2 as SYGVNS. The CDR3 contains 13 residues. With 3 bases removed from V and 6 bases from J, the gap between germline ends came to 10 bases.